These 19 T cell receptor beta chains came from one sample sequenced in a study of T cell repertoires in cytomegalovirus infection. TCRdb re-called the reads with MiXCR, one entry per CDR3 protein. The table shows around 740,000 distinct CDR3 sequences, with 35% to 45% occurring only once. Sequencing was done on a sample of PBMCs. These receptors all come from a human donor in good health (CMV status not recorded). Some clones in this sample may be carry-over from other donors' samples.

The genes are TRBV28 and TRBJ1-1, with D possibly matching TRBD1 (6 bases). V was pared by 2 bases and J by 7 bases, with 17 bases between. Germline V gene data show CDR1 as MDHEN and CDR2 as SYDVKM. CDR3 length: 15 residues. The CDR3 loop reads CASSLIRGGRGEAFF. CDR3 nucleotides: TGTGCCAGCAGTTTAATCCGGGGGGGCCGCGGTGAAGCTTTCTTT.

This clonotype was detected ten times or more. The chain has TRBV7-7 and TRBJ1-5; D is uncertain. The CDR3 runs to 13 residues. The V gene's germline CDR1 is SSHAT and CDR2 FNYEAQ (reference sequence). CDR3 amino acids: CAYDGPANQPQHF. For the CDR3, the DNA is TGTGCTTACGACGGGCCCGCCAATCAGCCCCAGCATTTT.

The chain has TRBV5-6 and TRBJ2-7; D remains unclear. The length of the CDR3 is 14 residues. The germline V and J ends were trimmed by 3 bases and 3 bases, with 13 bases remaining between them. Germline values: CDR1 SGHDT, CDR2 YYEEEE. The CDR3 coding sequence is TGTGCCAGCAGCTCTCGTCCGGCCCTCTACGAGCAGTACTTC. It translates to CASSSRPALYEQYF.

This clonotype was detected only a few times. J is TRBJ2-1 and V is TRBV6-5; 7 bases align to TRBD1. Germline assignment: CDR1 MNHEY and CDR2 SVGAGI. The length of the CDR3 is 15 residues. The junction had 10 bases not matched to a gene; V was cut back by 6 bases and J by 5 bases. DNA of the CDR3: TGTGCCAGCAGCCCGAGGGGGCTCAGTAACAATGAGCAGTTCTTC. Its protein is CASSPRGLSNNEQFF.

A few counts support this clonotype. The rearrangement links TRBV6-2 or TRBV6-3 to TRBJ1-5, with D possibly TRBD1 on 5 matching bases. This CDR3 comprises 13 residues. Trimming removed 6 bases from V and 3 bases from J, with 9 bases in between. Germline CDR1 MNHEY, CDR2 SVGEGT. The CDR3 is CASSPGPNQPQHF. Written as DNA, the CDR3 is TGTGCCAGCAGCCCGGGACCCAATCAGCCCCAGCATTTT.

The V and J genes are TRBV5-5 and TRBJ1-2, with 7 bases matching TRBD1. Germline V gene data show CDR1 as SGHKS and CDR2 as YYEKEE (reference sequence). V was pared by 0 bases and J by 4 bases, with 6 bases of the junction left unmatched. CDR3 length equals 15 residues. The CDR3 here is CASSLAAGQSYGYTF. Written as DNA, the CDR3 is TGTGCCAGCAGCTTGGCGGCGGGACAGAGCTATGGCTACACCTTC.

The table lists this clonotype with a few counts. The chain is built from TRBV7-6 and TRBJ1-1; the D is unclear. Germline V gene lookup returns CDR1 SGHVS and CDR2 FNYEAQ. This CDR3 is built from 13 residues. Trimming pared 5 bases from V and 4 bases from J, leaving 11 bases between. CDR3 nucleotides: TGTGCCAGCAGCACGGACCCGAGCACTGAAGCTTTCTTT. Protein product: CASSTDPSTEAFF.

This clonotype has a handful of counts. This rearrangement joins TRBV7-2 to TRBJ1-5; 9 bases align to TRBD1. CDR3 length equals 22 residues. CDR1 is SGHTA, CDR2 FQGNSA, per germline. V trimming: 5 bases; J trimming: 2 bases; junction bases outside the gene matches: 25. The DNA of the CDR3 is TGTGCCAGCAGCCCAGCCGACCGGGACAGGGCTATATTTGGTGGCGGCAATCAGCCCCAGCATTTT. It yields the protein CASSPADRDRAIFGGGNQPQHF.

This chain connects TRBV28 to TRBJ2-7; no clear D. This CDR3 contains 13 residues. Trimming removed 5 bases from V and 1 base from J, with 9 bases in between. Germline V gene lookup returns CDR1 MDHEN and CDR2 SYDVKM. CDR3 coding DNA: TGTGCCAGCAGTAGGAGCACTTCCTACGAGCAGTACTTC. Translating it yields CASSRSTSYEQYF.

The genes are TRBV20-1 and TRBJ1-5; D perhaps matches TRBD1 (5 bases). V lost 6 bases to trimming and J lost 2 bases, with 17 bases between them. Germline CDR1 DFQATT, CDR2 SNEGSKA (reference sequence). This CDR3 is 15 amino acids long. The CDR3 reads CSAGVGTTRNQPQHF. For the CDR3, the DNA is TGCAGTGCGGGTGTGGGGACCACCCGCAATCAGCCCCAGCATTTT.

The rearrangement links TRBV19 to TRBJ1-1; D gene uncertain. With 5 bases removed from V and 12 bases from J, the gap between germline ends came to 25 bases. The CDR3 totals 15 residues. Germline CDR1 is LNHDA and CDR2 is SQIVND (reference sequence). Here the CDR3 reads CASSFRPRDARQSFF. Written as DNA, the CDR3 is TGTGCCAGTAGTTTTAGGCCCCGGGATGCCCGGCAGTCTTTCTTT.

This clonotype was found a few times. CDR3 sequence reads: CASSLAQGSNTEAFF. CDR3 coding DNA: TGTGCCAGCAGCTTGGCCCAGGGCTCGAACACTGAAGCTTTCTTT. V is TRBV5-4 and J is TRBJ1-1, with D maybe TRBD1 (5 bases). This CDR3 comprises 15 residues. Germline V gene lookup returns CDR1 SGHNT and CDR2 YYREEE (reference sequence). Trimming removed 0 bases at V and 1 base at J, with 10 bases between.

This rearrangement joins TRBV19 to TRBJ1-5; D perhaps matches TRBD1 (5 bases). Trimming cost V 3 bases and J 11 bases, with 11 bases left between them. Germline CDR1 LNHDA, CDR2 SQIVND (reference sequence). The CDR3 totals 12 residues. CDR3 nucleotides: TGTGCCAGTAGTATTGGGGCCCAGTCCCAGCATTTT. Translated: CASSIGAQSQHF.

The rearrangement uses TRBV4-1 and TRBJ2-2; 9 nucleotides match TRBD2. CDR1 is MGHRA and CDR2 is YSYEKL in the germline V gene. There are 16 residues in the CDR3. Unmatched junction bases numbered 9, after V lost 4 bases and J lost 6 bases. The CDR3 nucleotides are TGCGCCAGCAGCCCCTTGGGTAGCGGGGGTCCCGGGGAGCTGTTTTTT. This encodes CASSPLGSGGPGELFF.

V and J are TRBV7-2 and TRBJ1-2; 8 nucleotides line up with TRBD1. The germline CDR1 and CDR2 sequences are SGHTA and FQGNSA. The CDR3 runs 16 residues. J lost 5 bases, V lost 1 base, and 9 bases had no gene match. The CDR3 sequence is CASSLDSSGTGYGYTF. In DNA form, the CDR3 reads TGTGCCAGCAGCTTAGATTCCTCAGGGACAGGATATGGCTACACCTTC.

The gene calls are TRBV7-9 and TRBJ2-7; 10 bases match TRBD1. Trimming removed 6 bases from V and 12 bases from J; junction bases left unmatched: 17. Per the germline V gene, CDR1 is SEHNR and CDR2 is FQNEAQ (reference sequence). The CDR3 totals 15 residues. The DNA of the CDR3 is TGTGCCAGCAGTTCCGGGACAGGGGCTTCCTACGAGACGTACTTC. It specifies CASSSGTGASYETYF.

The rearrangement joins TRBV24-1 to TRBJ2-3; D may be TRBD1 (6 bases). Germline V gene sequence: CDR1 KGHDR, CDR2 SFDVKD. The CDR3 spans 14 residues. Trimming shortened V by 4 bases and J by 6 bases, and 13 bases separated the two germline ends. In DNA, the CDR3 is TGTGCCACCAGTGACTGGAAGGGGGTGGATACGCAGTATTTT. Protein product: CATSDWKGVDTQYF.

V is TRBV28 and J is TRBJ2-4; D possibly corresponds to TRBD2 (7 bases). The CDR3 totals 15 residues. Trimming stripped 7 bases from V and 0 bases from J, with 13 bases between. CDR1 and CDR2 (germline): MDHEN, SYDVKM. The CDR3 coding sequence is TGTGCCAGCATGGGGGGGGCCCTAGCCAAAAACATTCAGTACTTC. Translating gives CASMGGALAKNIQYF.

This clonotype was seen a few times. The genes are TRBV11-3 and TRBJ2-1, with TRBD1 matching 9 bases. CDR1 SGHNT and CDR2 YENEEA come from the germline V gene. This CDR3 has 14 residues. The V gene end was trimmed by 5 bases and the J gene end by 9 bases; junction bases not matched to a gene: 8. The CDR3 loop is CASSRDRDESEQFF. The CDR3 DNA reads TGTGCCAGCAGCCGGGACAGGGATGAGAGTGAGCAGTTCTTC.